These 25 T cell receptor beta chains were all obtained from the same sample, sequenced in a study of cytomegalovirus exposure and HLA in healthy donors. With 60 Vbeta and 13 Jbeta primers, the PCR was carried out. Method: immunoSEQ multiplex PCR; TCRdb's copy keeps in-frame clones and lacks some. Here the sample table reports over 100,000 clones. Sequenced sample: PBMCs. The receptors were gathered from a man younger than 35 in good health and CMV-seronegative.

The rearrangement joins TRBV11-3 to TRBJ2-7; 10 bases map to TRBD2. The CDR3 spans 15 residues. Germline V gene sequence: CDR1 SGHNT, CDR2 YENEEA. V lost 2 bases, J lost 4 bases, and 5 bases stayed unmatched. The CDR3 here is CASSLLRTSGYEQYF. In DNA form, the CDR3 reads TGTGCCAGCAGCTTACTAAGGACTAGCGGTTACGAGCAGTACTTC.

V is TRBV10-3 and J is TRBJ1-3; D gene uncertain. Per germline, CDR1 ENHRY and CDR2 SYGVKD. Trimming cost V 7 bases and J 0 bases, with 10 bases left between them. The CDR3 runs 14 residues. The CDR3 is CAIKELTSGNTIYF. The CDR3 coding sequence is TGTGCCATCAAGGAGCTTACCTCTGGAAACACCATATATTTT.

The J gene is TRBJ1-1, the V gene TRBV10-3; no clear D gene. CDR3 size: 13 residues. V lost 6 bases to trimming and J lost 6 bases, with 14 bases between them. Looked up from germline, CDR1 is ENHRY and CDR2 is SYGVKD. The DNA of the CDR3 is TGTGCCATCAGGGGTGGGAGGGCCGCTGAAGCTTTCTTT. It translates to CAIRGGRAAEAFF.

The V and J genes are TRBV5-4 and TRBJ2-3; a possible D gene is TRBD2 (5 bases). The CDR3 is 14 amino acids. The germline gives CDR1 SGHNT, CDR2 YYREEE (reference sequence). Trimming took off 2 bases at V and 5 bases at J, with 12 bases between the two ends. The CDR3 nucleotides read TGTGCCAGCAGCTTTCGGGGTAACAGAGATACGCAGTATTTT. Translating it yields CASSFRGNRDTQYF. Full variable domain (rest looked up from reference TRBV5-4 and TRBJ2-3): ETGVTQSPTHLIKTRGQQVTLRCSSQSGHNTVSWYQQALGQGPQFIFQYYREEENGRGNFPPRFSGLQFPNYSSELNVNALELDDSALYLCASSFRGNRDTQYFGPGTRLTVL.

Concerning this clone itself: Other nucleotide sequences in the sample specify the same CDR3. This rearrangement joins TRBV18 to TRBJ2-7; TRBD1 might be the D (6 bases). The V end was cut by 3 bases, the J end by 4 bases, with 10 bases between. This CDR3 has 13 amino acids. Germline V gene sequence: CDR1 KGHSH, CDR2 LQKENI. The CDR3 bases are TGTGCCAGCTCACCGGGACAATCGTACGAGCAGTACTTC. Protein product: CASSPGQSYEQYF.

The chain uses TRBV4-3 and TRBJ2-1, with a weak D call TRBD2 (5 bases). CDR1 is LGHNA, CDR2 YSLEER, per germline. CDR3 length: 15 amino acids. The ends were cut back, 0 bases at V and 6 bases at J, with 12 bases in the middle. The CDR3 DNA sequence: TGCGCCAGCAGCCAAGATGGTCCCGCGGGCAATGAGCAGTTCTTC. It yields the protein CASSQDGPAGNEQFF.

This chain joins TRBV15 and TRBJ2-6; D remains unclear. Germline lookup yields CDR1 LNHNV and CDR2 YYDKDF (reference sequence). Trimming took 4 bases from V and 2 from J, leaving 9 bases between them. This CDR3 has 15 residues. Written as DNA, the CDR3 is TGTGCCACCAGCAAAGGTGACACTGGGGCCAACGTCCTGACTTTC. It translates to CATSKGDTGANVLTF.

The gene calls are TRBV6-1 and TRBJ1-1; TRBD1 is a possible D gene (6 bases). The V end lost 6 bases, the J end lost 3 bases, and 14 bases lay between the germline ends. Germline values: CDR1 MNHNS, CDR2 SASEGT. This CDR3 is 14 amino acids long. This CDR3 is CASRKGVIDTEAFF. CDR3 nucleotide sequence: TGTGCCAGCAGGAAGGGGGTGATTGACACTGAAGCTTTCTTT.

The chain joins TRBV30 to TRBJ1-5, with D perhaps matching TRBD1 (5 bases). V lost 3 bases and J lost 3, with 12 bases in between. Germline values: CDR1 GTSNPN, CDR2 SVGIG (reference sequence). The CDR3 consists of 14 residues. The CDR3 sequence: CAWSGRDYNQPQHF. Here the CDR3 DNA reads TGTGCCTGGAGCGGCCGGGACTACAATCAGCCCCAGCATTTT.

The chain employs TRBV5-1 and TRBJ2-1, with D tentatively TRBD2 (6 bases). The CDR3 extends over 13 amino acids. The V and J ends lost 3 bases and 5 bases respectively, with 9 bases between them. The germline gives CDR1 SGHRS, CDR2 YFSETQ. CDR3 coding DNA: TGCGCCAGCAGCTCGGGGGTGCACAATGAGCAGTTCTTC. It encodes CASSSGVHNEQFF. The whole variable domain, filled in from reference TRBV5-1 and TRBJ2-1, reads KAGVTQTPRYLIKTRGQQVTLSCSPISGHRSVSWYQQTPGQGLQFLFEYFSETQRNKGNFPGRFSGRQFSNSRSEMNVSTLELGDSALYLCASSSGVHNEQFFGPGTRLTVL.

J is TRBJ2-5 and V is TRBV9; 7 bases are shared with TRBD1. The DNA end favors TRBJ2-7, so the J call may be wrong. Germline CDR1 reads SGDLS; CDR2 reads YYNGEE. The CDR3 is 15 residues long. The CDR3 DNA follows: TGTGCCAGCAGCCCAGCCCCCTCGACAGGGAACGAGCAGTACTTC. It codes for CASSPAPSTGNEQYF.

The V gene is TRBV7-9, the J gene TRBJ2-1, with 7 bases aligning to TRBD1. Germline CDR1 is SEHNR and CDR2 is FQNEAQ (reference sequence). V shed 1 base and J 5 bases; nucleotides not matched to a gene: 8. CDR3 size: 16 residues. The CDR3 DNA is TGTGCCAGCAGCTTAGTACCCCCCCAGGGGGACAATGAGCAGTTCTTC. Protein sequence: CASSLVPPQGDNEQFF.

The genes are TRBV7-2 and TRBJ2-5; TRBD1 matches at 10 bases. The CDR3 extends over 14 amino acids. The V gene's germline CDR1 is SGHTA and CDR2 FQGNSA. J was trimmed by 5 bases and V by 3 bases; bases with no gene match: 3. The CDR3 DNA sequence: TGTGCCAGCAGCTTGACAGGGGGCCAGGAGACCCAGTACTTC. Translating it yields CASSLTGGQETQYF.

V and J are TRBV11-2 and TRBJ2-1, with a possible D match to TRBD2 (7 bases). V lost 4 bases and J 8 bases, leaving 12 bases between the germline ends. The CDR3 sequence is 13 residues long. Germline V gene data show CDR1 as SGHAT and CDR2 as FQNNGV. In nucleotides, the CDR3 is TGTGCCAGCAGCTCCCGAGGGGGGGATGAGCAGTTCTTC. Protein product: CASSSRGGDEQFF.

The gene calls are TRBV5-1 and TRBJ1-1; D ambiguous. V gave up 3 bases and J gave up 0 bases, with 18 bases separating them. This CDR3 has 17 residues. Per germline, CDR1 SGHRS and CDR2 YFSETQ. CDR3 sequence reads: CASSSPREGGLNTEAFF. For the CDR3, the DNA is TGCGCCAGCAGCTCGCCGAGGGAGGGCGGATTGAACACTGAAGCTTTCTTT.

In the case of this clone: The junction differs from germline at one of its ends, possibly a read error. The CDR3 sequence is CASNQRQGEAFF. The CDR3 coding sequence is TGTGCCAGCAACCAACGACAGGGTGAAGCTTTCTTT. The chain has TRBV16 and TRBJ1-1; 7 bases match TRBD1. CDR3 size: 12 residues. Germline-derived CDR1 and CDR2 are KGHSY and FQNENV.

CDR3 in amino acids: CASSLGSREGTQYF. The CDR3 coding sequence is TGTGCCAGCAGCTTAGGGTCCAGGGAGGGGACCCAGTACTTC. The genes are TRBV7-8 and TRBJ2-5; TRBD2 agrees at 7 bases. The CDR3 has 14 residues. CDR1 and CDR2 (germline): SGHVS, FQNEAQ. Losses at the gene ends were 1 base for V and 7 bases for J; bases not matched to a gene: 6.

The gene calls are TRBV6-5 and TRBJ2-7, with a possible D match to TRBD1 (6 bases). Germline CDR1 and CDR2: MNHEY and SVGAGI. The V and J ends lost 4 bases and 7 bases respectively, with 14 bases between them. This CDR3 contains 13 residues. Written as DNA, the CDR3 is TGTGCCAGCAGTTGGTCAGGGGTAGGAGAGCAGTACTTC. It translates to CASSWSGVGEQYF.

The gene calls are TRBV27 and TRBJ1-6; D is undetermined. CDR3 size: 13 residues. V lost 3 bases, J lost 5 bases, and 5 bases lay in between. Germline V gives CDR1 MNHEY, CDR2 SMNVEV (reference sequence). CDR3 bases: TGTGCCAGCAGTTTCTTTAATAATTCACCCCTCCACTTT. Protein product: CASSFFNNSPLHF.

The chain joins TRBV5-1 to TRBJ2-7; a possible D gene is TRBD2 (6 bases). The CDR3 runs to 14 residues. Germline values: CDR1 SGHRS, CDR2 YFSETQ. V lost 1 base, J lost 2 bases, and 10 bases lay in between. This chain's CDR3 is CASSLSREAYEQYF. The CDR3 coding sequence is TGCGCCAGCAGCTTGTCCAGGGAGGCCTACGAGCAGTACTTC.

In regard to this clone: One end of the junction fails to match germline, which may point to a read error. The genes are TRBV10-3 and TRBJ1-1; D remains unclear. CDR3 length: 13 amino acids. Germline CDR1 ENHRY, CDR2 SYGVKD. The CDR3 protein is CAISELGNTGAFF. DNA for the CDR3: TGTGCCATCAGTGAACTCGGGAACACTGGAGCTTTCTTT.

The chain recombines TRBV9 with TRBJ1-6; a weak D match, TRBD1 (6 bases). Germline V gives CDR1 SGDLS, CDR2 YYNGEE. This CDR3 is built from 15 residues. Trimming removed 2 bases from V and 7 bases from J, with 13 bases in between. CDR3 protein: CASSVGWGHNSPLHF. The CDR3 DNA follows: TGTGCCAGCAGCGTCGGTTGGGGACACAATTCACCCCTCCACTTT.

The chain uses TRBV10-2 and TRBJ2-5; D is perhaps TRBD2 (7 bases). V was cut by 0 bases and J by 5 bases, with 10 bases left in between. The CDR3 length is 14 residues. Germline CDR1 is WSHSY and CDR2 is SAAADI. Here the CDR3 reads CASSESGGPETQYF. The CDR3 nucleotides are TGCGCCAGCAGTGAGTCGGGGGGGCCCGAGACCCAGTACTTC.

The CDR3 protein is CASSLRGPPSYEQYF. CDR3 DNA: TGTGCCAGCAGCTTGCGAGGGCCCCCCTCCTACGAGCAGTACTTC. V is TRBV5-5 and J is TRBJ2-7; D may be TRBD2 (5 bases). Trimming removed 1 base at V and 0 bases at J, with 11 bases between. The CDR3 contains 15 residues. The germline V gene has CDR1 SGHKS and CDR2 YYEKEE (reference sequence).

The V call is TRBV5-1, the J call TRBJ2-1, with 10 bases fitting TRBD2. With V trimmed by 3 bases and J by 3 bases, 6 bases remained unmatched. CDR1 is SGHRS, CDR2 YFSETQ, per germline. The CDR3 runs to 16 residues. Written as DNA, the CDR3 is TGCGCCAGCAGCTCTGGGAGCGGGGGGGACTACAATGAGCAGTTCTTC. It encodes CASSSGSGGDYNEQFF.